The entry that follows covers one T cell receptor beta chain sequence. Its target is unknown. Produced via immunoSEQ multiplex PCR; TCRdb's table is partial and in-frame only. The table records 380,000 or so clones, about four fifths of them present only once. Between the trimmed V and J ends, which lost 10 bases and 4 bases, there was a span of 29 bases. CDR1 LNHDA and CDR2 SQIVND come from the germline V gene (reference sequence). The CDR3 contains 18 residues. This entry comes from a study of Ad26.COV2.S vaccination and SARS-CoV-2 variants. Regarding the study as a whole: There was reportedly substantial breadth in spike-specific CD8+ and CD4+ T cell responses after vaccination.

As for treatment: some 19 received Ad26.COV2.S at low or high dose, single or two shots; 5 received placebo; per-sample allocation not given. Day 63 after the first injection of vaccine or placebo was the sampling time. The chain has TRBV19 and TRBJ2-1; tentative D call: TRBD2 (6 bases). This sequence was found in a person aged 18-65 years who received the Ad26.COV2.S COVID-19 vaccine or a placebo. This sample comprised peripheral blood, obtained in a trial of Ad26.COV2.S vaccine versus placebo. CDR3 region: CATQKKTGRPSVYNEQFF. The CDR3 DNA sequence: TGTGCCACACAAAAGAAAACCGGGAGACCCTCAGTTTACAATGAGCAGTTCTTC.